The 13 T cell receptor beta chains presented below share a single source sample, sequenced in a study of blood T cell repertoires in COVID-19. Profiled with immunoSEQ multiplex PCR; TCRdb holds only in-frame clones, not every one. The data contain 200,000 to 250,000 clones, about 90% of them seen just once; the ten biggest clones take up 14% to 15%. Sequencing was done on a sample of PBMCs or T cells enriched from blood (not recorded which). Receptors were obtained from a woman aged 50 to 60 with acute COVID-19.

This chain uses TRBV6-1 with TRBJ1-6; a weak D match, TRBD1 (5 bases). Germline CDR1 MNHNS, CDR2 SASEGT. V was trimmed by 0 bases and J by 6 bases, leaving 15 bases between them. This CDR3 spans 17 amino acids. CDR3 coding DNA: TGTGCCAGCAGTGAAGCCAGGGCACTTTTCCTTAATTCACCCCTCCACTTT. As protein: CASSEARALFLNSPLHF.

The chain uses TRBV7-9 and TRBJ1-2, with 12 nucleotides matching TRBD1. This CDR3 is built from 16 residues. Germline assignment: CDR1 SEHNR and CDR2 FQNEAQ (reference sequence). V trimming: 1 base; J trimming: 6 bases; junction bases outside the gene matches: 6. The CDR3 protein is CASSLVSGQGANGYTF. The DNA of the CDR3 is TGTGCCAGCAGCTTAGTTTCGGGACAGGGGGCAAATGGCTACACCTTC. Looking up the rest from reference TRBV7-9 and TRBJ1-2 gives the full variable domain: DTGVSQNPRHKITKRGQNVTFRCDPISEHNRLYWYRQTLGQGPEFLTYFQNEAQLEKSRLLSDRFSAERPKGSFSTLEIQRTEQGDSAMYLCASSLVSGQGANGYTFGSGTRLTVV.

The rearrangement joins TRBV11-2 to TRBJ2-2; 7 bases map to TRBD1. This CDR3 has 18 residues. The germline V gene encodes CDR1 SGHAT and CDR2 FQNNGV. V trimming: 5 bases; J trimming: 0 bases; junction bases outside the gene matches: 12. CDR3 protein: CASSHSRGQPSNTGELFF. CDR3 nucleotides: TGTGCCAGCAGCCACTCCCGGGGACAGCCCTCGAACACCGGGGAGCTGTTTTTT.

This clone was observed once. V is TRBV14 and J is TRBJ2-7, with D tentatively TRBD1 (6 bases). Germline V gives CDR1 SGHDN, CDR2 FVKESK. This CDR3 spans 17 amino acids. V dropped 1 base and J dropped 0 bases, with 16 bases sitting between them. The CDR3, as DNA: TGTGCCAGCAGCCAAGGGGACATTCTCAGGGCCTCCTACGAGCAGTACTTC. Amino acids: CASSQGDILRASYEQYF.

The chain links TRBV12-2 to TRBJ1-5; the table's D call, TRBD1, has no DNA check behind it. TRBV12-2 is labeled a pseudogene. This CDR3 contains 19 residues. The CDR3 is CASRLSPGTGFYSNQPQHF. Written as DNA, the CDR3 is TGTGCAAGTCGCTTATCCCCCGGGACAGGATTTTATAGCAATCAGCCCCAGCATTTT.

The V call is TRBV24-1, the J call TRBJ1-2; 9 positions agree with TRBD1. The junction had 4 bases not matched to a gene; V was cut back by 6 bases and J by 6 bases. Germline V CDR1 and CDR2: KGHDR, SFDVKD. This CDR3 contains 13 residues. CDR3 region: CATSRGTGNGYTF. The CDR3 region has the DNA TGTGCCACCAGTCGAGGGACAGGGAATGGCTACACCTTC.

The chain is built from TRBV5-4 and TRBJ2-7, with D perhaps matching TRBD1 (6 bases). CDR3 length equals 14 residues. V lost 5 bases and J lost 5, with 17 bases in between. Germline lookup yields CDR1 SGHNT and CDR2 YYREEE (reference sequence). The chain's CDR3 is CASREDTGTHEQYF. In nucleotides, the CDR3 is TGTGCCAGCAGGGAGGATACCGGGACACACGAGCAGTACTTC.

The rearrangement uses TRBV11-2 and TRBJ1-1; D is undetermined. V gave up 7 bases and J gave up 0 bases, with 3 bases separating them. The CDR3 is made up of 11 amino acids. Germline assignment: CDR1 SGHAT and CDR2 FQNNGV. As DNA, the CDR3 is TGTGCCAGCACCTTGAACACTGAAGCTTTCTTT. It codes for CASTLNTEAFF.

This clone was detected once. The chain links TRBV30 to TRBJ2-3; D not resolved. Germline-derived CDR1 and CDR2 are GTSNPN and SVGIG (reference sequence). This CDR3 spans 12 amino acids. Trimming took off 1 base at V and 1 base at J, with 3 bases between the two ends. CDR3 coding DNA: TGTGCCTGGAGTGCGGGCACAGATACGCAGTATTTT. Encoded protein: CAWSAGTDTQYF. Full variable domain (remainder filled in from reference TRBV30 and TRBJ2-3): SQTIHQWPATLVQPVGSPLSLECTVEGTSNPNLYWYRQAAGRGLQLLFYSVGIGQISSEVPQNLSASRPQDRQFILSSKKLLLSDSGFYLCAWSAGTDTQYFGPGTRLTVL.

The chain has TRBV7-3 and TRBJ1-1; a weak D match, TRBD1 (6 bases). Germline V gives CDR1 SGHTA, CDR2 FQGTGA. CDR3 size: 14 residues. The V and J ends lost 5 bases and 1 base respectively, with 11 bases between them. Here the CDR3 reads CASSPLTGNTEAFF. The CDR3 coding sequence is TGTGCCAGCAGCCCGCTGACAGGGAACACTGAAGCTTTCTTT. Together with reference TRBV7-3 and TRBJ1-1, the CDR3 gives the full variable domain: GAGVSQTPSNKVTEKGKYVELRCDPISGHTALYWYRQSLGQGPEFLIYFQGTGAADDSGLPNDRFFAVRPEGSVSTLKIQRTERGDSAVYLCASSPLTGNTEAFFGQGTRLTVV.

The chain recombines TRBV18 with TRBJ2-2; 9 nucleotides align to TRBD2. Per germline, CDR1 KGHSH and CDR2 LQKENI. With 3 bases clipped from V and 4 bases from J, the junction kept 3 bases outside the gene matches. This CDR3 region has 15 residues. CDR3 DNA sequence: TGTGCCAGCTCACCGGATAGCGGGAGCACCGGGGAGCTGTTTTTT. Amino acids: CASSPDSGSTGELFF.

This chain joins TRBV9 and TRBJ1-5; 9 bases map to TRBD1. This CDR3 is built from 15 residues. The germline gives CDR1 SGDLS, CDR2 YYNGEE. J was trimmed by 0 bases and V by 4 bases; bases with no gene match: 2. CDR3 DNA sequence: TGTGCCAGCAGCTTACAGGGGGCTAGCAATCAGCCCCAGCATTTT. Its translation is CASSLQGASNQPQHF.

This chain uses TRBV19 with TRBJ2-7, with 8 bases that match TRBD1. The junction had 6 bases not matched to a gene; V was cut back by 6 bases and J by 5 bases. The CDR3 covers 13 residues. Germline lookup yields CDR1 LNHDA and CDR2 SQIVND (reference sequence). CDR3 nucleotides: TGTGCCAGTAGGCGGGCAGGGGGCAACGAGCAGTACTTC. It codes for CASRRAGGNEQYF.